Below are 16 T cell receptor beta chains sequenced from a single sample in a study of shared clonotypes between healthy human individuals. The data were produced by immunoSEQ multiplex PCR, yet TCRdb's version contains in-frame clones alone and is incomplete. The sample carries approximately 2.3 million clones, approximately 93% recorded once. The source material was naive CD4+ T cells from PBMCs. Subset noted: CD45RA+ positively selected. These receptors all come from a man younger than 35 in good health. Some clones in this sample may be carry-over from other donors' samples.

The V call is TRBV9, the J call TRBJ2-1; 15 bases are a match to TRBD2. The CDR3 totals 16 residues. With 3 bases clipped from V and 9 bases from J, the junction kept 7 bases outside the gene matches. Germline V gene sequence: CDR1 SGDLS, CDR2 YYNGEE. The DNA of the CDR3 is TGTGCCAGCAGCGGATACGGACTAGCGGGAGGGATTGAGCAGTTCTTC. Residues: CASSGYGLAGGIEQFF.

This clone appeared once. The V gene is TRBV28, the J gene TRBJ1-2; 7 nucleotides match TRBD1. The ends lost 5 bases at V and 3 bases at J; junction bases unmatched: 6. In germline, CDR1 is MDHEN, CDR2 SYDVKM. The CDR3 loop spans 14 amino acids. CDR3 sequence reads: CASSGGGQYYGYTF. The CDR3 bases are TGTGCCAGCAGTGGGGGGGGACAGTACTATGGCTACACCTTC.

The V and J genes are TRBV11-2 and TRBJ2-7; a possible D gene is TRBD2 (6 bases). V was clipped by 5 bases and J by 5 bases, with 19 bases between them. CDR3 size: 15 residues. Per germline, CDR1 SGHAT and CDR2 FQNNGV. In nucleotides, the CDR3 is TGTGCCAGCAGCCCTACGGGGGACTTTACCCACGAGCAGTACTTC. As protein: CASSPTGDFTHEQYF.

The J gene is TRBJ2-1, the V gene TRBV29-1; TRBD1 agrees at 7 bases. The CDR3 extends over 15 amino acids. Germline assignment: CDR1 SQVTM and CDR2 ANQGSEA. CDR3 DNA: TGCGGCGGACAGGTGAAGATTAGCTCCTACAATGAGCAGTTCTTC. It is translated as CGGQVKISSYNEQFF.

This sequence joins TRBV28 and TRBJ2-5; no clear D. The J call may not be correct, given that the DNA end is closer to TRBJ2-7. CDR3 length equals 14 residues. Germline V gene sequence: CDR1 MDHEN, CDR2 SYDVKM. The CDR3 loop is CASSSPASTYEQYF. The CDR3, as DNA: TGTGCCAGCAGTTCCCCAGCCAGCACCTACGAGCAGTACTTC.

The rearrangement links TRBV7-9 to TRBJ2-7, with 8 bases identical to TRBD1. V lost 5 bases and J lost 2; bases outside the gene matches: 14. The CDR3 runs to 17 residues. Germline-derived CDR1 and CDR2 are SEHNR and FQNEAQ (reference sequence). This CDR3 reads CASSPYTTGAPAYEQYF. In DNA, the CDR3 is TGTGCCAGCAGCCCCTACACGACAGGGGCACCAGCCTACGAGCAGTACTTC.

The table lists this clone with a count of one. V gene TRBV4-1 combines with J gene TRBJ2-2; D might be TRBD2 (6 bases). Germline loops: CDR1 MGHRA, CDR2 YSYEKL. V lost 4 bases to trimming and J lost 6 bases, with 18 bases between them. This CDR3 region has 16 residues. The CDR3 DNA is TGCGCCAGCAGCCTAGGACTAAGCCAATTTCCCGGGGAGCTGTTTTTT. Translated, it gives CASSLGLSQFPGELFF.

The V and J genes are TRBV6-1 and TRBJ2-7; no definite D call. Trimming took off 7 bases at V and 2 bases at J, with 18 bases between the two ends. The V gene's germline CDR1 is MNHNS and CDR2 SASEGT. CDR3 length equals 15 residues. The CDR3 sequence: CASTVEQRAAYEQYF. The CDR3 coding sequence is TGTGCCAGCACGGTAGAGCAGAGAGCAGCCTACGAGCAGTACTTC.

In nucleotides, the CDR3 is TGTGCCAGCAGTGACTCACCAGGGTTGGCCTATGGCTACACCTTC. Protein product: CASSDSPGLAYGYTF. The V gene is TRBV6-4, the J gene TRBJ1-2, with D possibly TRBD1 on 5 matching bases. The V and J ends lost 0 bases and 4 bases respectively, with 12 bases between them. The CDR3 runs 15 residues. Germline V gives CDR1 MRHNA, CDR2 SNTAGT.

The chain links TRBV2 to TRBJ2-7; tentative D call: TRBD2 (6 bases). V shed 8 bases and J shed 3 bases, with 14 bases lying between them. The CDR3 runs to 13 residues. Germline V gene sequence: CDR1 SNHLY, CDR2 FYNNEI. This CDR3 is CASCRDFGYEQYF. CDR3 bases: TGTGCCAGCTGCCGGGACTTCGGCTACGAGCAGTACTTC.

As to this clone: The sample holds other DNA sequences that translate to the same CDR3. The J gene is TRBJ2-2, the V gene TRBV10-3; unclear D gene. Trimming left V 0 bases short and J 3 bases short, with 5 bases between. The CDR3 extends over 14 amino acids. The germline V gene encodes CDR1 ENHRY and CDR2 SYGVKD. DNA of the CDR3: TGTGCCATCAGTGAGTCCCGCGACACCGGGGAGCTGTTTTTT. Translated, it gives CAISESRDTGELFF.

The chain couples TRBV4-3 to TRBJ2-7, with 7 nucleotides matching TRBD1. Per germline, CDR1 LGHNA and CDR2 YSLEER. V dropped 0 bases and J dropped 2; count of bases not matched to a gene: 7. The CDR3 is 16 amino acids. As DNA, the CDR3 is TGCGCCAGCAGCCAAGAATCACAGGGGTGGGCCTACGAGCAGTACTTC. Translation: CASSQESQGWAYEQYF.

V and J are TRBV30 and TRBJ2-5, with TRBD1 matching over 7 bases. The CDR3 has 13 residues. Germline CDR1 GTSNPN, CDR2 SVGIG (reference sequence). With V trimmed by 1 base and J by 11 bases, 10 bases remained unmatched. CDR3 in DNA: TGTGCCTGGAGTGGAGGACAGGCCGAGAGGCAGTACTTC. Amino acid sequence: CAWSGGQAERQYF.

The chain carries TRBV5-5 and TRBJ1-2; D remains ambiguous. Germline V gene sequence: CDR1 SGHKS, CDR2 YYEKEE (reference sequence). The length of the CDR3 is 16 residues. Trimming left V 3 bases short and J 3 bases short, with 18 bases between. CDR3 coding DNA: TGTGCCAGCAGCTCGATGCAATTCTCCAGTGACTATGGCTACACCTTC. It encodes CASSSMQFSSDYGYTF.

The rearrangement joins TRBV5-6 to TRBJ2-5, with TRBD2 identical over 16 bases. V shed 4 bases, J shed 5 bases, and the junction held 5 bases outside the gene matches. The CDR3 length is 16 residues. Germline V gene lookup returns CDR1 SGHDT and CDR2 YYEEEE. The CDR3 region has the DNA TGTGCCAGCAGCCTGGGACTAGCGGGAGGGTCGGAGACCCAGTACTTC. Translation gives CASSLGLAGGSETQYF.

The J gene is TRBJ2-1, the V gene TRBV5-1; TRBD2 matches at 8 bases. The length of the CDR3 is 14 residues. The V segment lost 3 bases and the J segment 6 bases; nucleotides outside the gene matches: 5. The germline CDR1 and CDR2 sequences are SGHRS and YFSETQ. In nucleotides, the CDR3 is TGCGCCAGCAGCTCGGGACTAGTGCCCAATGAGCAGTTCTTC. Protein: CASSSGLVPNEQFF.